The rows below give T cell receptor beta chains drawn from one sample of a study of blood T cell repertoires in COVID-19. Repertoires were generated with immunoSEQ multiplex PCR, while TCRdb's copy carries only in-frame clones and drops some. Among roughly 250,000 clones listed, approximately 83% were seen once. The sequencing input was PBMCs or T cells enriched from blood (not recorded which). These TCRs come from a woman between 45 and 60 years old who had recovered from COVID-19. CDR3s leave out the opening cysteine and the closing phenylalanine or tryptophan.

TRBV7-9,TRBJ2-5,ASSPDPLKGGTQY
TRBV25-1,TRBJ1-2,ASSVTEFNGYT
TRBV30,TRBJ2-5,AWSLAGFQETQY
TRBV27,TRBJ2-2,ASSFLAGTGELF
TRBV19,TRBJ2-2,ASRRASGTGELF
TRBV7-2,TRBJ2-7,ASSLVGGVYEQY
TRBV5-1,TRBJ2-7,ASSLEDRGHEQY
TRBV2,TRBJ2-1,ASSLGQNNEQF
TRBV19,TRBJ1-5,ASSTFGRGNQPQH
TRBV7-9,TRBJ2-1,ASSLAGEAYNEQF
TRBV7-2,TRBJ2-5,ASSLAWTSGQETQY
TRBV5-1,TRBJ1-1,ASSLAQGFEAF
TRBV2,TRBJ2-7,ASSSQGTPTGEQY
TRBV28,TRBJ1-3,ASSSPGEGNTIY
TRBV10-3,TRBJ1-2,ANARGEGGGRGYT
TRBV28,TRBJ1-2,ASSPPPRYGYT
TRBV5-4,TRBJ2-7,ASSPGPLGPTYEQY